This TCR beta chain was sequenced in a study of control samples from healthy donors and cancer patients. Assay used: immunoSEQ multiplex PCR; TCRdb lists only in-frame clones, some missing. The sample contains about 80,000 clones, approximately 89% of which appear only once. Material: blood. The receptor's source is a man aged 45-65 years in good health.

For the CDR3, the DNA is TGCAGCGTTCAGGATTGGGCCCAGACTTACGAGCAGTACTTC. It encodes CSVQDWAQTYEQYF. The rearrangement links TRBV29-1 to TRBJ2-7; unclear D gene. V was clipped by 5 bases and J by 4 bases, with 18 bases between them. The germline V gene encodes CDR1 SQVTM and CDR2 ANQGSEA. The length of the CDR3 is 14 residues.